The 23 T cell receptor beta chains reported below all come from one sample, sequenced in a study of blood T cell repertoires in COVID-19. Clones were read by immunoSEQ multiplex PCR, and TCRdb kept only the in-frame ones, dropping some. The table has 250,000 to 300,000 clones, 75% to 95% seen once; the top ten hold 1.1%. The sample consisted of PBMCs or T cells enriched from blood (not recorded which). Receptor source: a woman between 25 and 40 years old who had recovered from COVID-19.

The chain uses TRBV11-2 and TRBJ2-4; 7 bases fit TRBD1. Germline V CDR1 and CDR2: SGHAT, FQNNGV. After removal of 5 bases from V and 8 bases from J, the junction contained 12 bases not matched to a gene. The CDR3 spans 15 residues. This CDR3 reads CASSPRLTGLDIQYF. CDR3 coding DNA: TGTGCCAGCAGCCCTAGATTGACAGGGCTGGACATTCAGTACTTC.

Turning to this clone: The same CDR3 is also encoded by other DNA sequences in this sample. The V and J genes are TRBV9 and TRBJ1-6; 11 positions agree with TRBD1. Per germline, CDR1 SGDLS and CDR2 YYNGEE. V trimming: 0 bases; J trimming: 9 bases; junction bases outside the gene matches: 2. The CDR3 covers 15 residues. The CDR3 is CASSVGTGGSSPLHF. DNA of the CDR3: TGTGCCAGCAGCGTAGGGACAGGGGGCAGTTCACCCCTCCACTTT.

CDR3 residues: CASSYSWRSDTGELFF. The DNA for the CDR3 is TGTGCCAGCAGTTACTCTTGGAGGAGTGACACCGGGGAGCTGTTTTTT. This chain connects TRBV6-5 to TRBJ2-2, with D perhaps TRBD2 (5 bases). Between the trimmed V and J ends, which lost 0 bases and 3 bases, there was a span of 11 bases. The CDR3 runs 16 residues. In germline, CDR1 is MNHEY, CDR2 SVGAGI.

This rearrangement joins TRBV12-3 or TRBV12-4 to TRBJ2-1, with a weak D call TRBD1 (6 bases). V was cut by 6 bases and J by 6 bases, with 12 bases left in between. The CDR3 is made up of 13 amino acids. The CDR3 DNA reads TGTGCCAGCAGGTCGCCAGGGGTCAATGAGCAGTTCTTC. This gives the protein CASRSPGVNEQFF.

The CDR3 reads CASIIAGDYEQYF. The CDR3 DNA reads as TGTGCCAGCATAATAGCGGGAGACTACGAGCAGTACTTC. The V gene is TRBV2, the J gene TRBJ2-7, with 9 bases matching TRBD2. The CDR3 has 13 residues. V dropped 7 bases and J dropped 3; count of bases not matched to a gene: 4. The V gene's germline CDR1 is SNHLY and CDR2 FYNNEI.

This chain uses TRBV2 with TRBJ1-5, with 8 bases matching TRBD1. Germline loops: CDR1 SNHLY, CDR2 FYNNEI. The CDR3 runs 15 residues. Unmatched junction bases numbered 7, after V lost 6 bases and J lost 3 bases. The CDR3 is CASRAGTGFNQPQHF. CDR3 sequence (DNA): TGTGCCAGCAGAGCCGGGACAGGATTCAATCAGCCCCAGCATTTT. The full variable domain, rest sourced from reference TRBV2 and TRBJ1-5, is EPEVTQTPSHQVTQMGQEVILRCVPISNHLYFYWYRQILGQKVEFLVSFYNNEISEKSEIFDDQFSVERPDGSNFTLKIRSTKLEDSAMYFCASRAGTGFNQPQHFGDGTRLSIL.

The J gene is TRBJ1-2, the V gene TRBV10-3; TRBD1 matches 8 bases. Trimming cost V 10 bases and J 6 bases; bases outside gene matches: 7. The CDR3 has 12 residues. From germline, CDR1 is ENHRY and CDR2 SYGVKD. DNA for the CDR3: TGTGCCACCCTAGGACAGGGCAATGGCTACACCTTC. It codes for CATLGQGNGYTF.

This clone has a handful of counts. The CDR3 DNA reads TGTGCCACCAGTGATTTGGCCGGGGCGAACACCGGGGAGCTGTTTTTT. Residues: CATSDLAGANTGELFF. The chain uses TRBV24-1 and TRBJ2-2, with D perhaps TRBD2 (5 bases). The CDR3 is made up of 16 amino acids. In germline, CDR1 is KGHDR, CDR2 SFDVKD. Deletions cut 0 bases from V and 0 bases from J, with 7 bases between.

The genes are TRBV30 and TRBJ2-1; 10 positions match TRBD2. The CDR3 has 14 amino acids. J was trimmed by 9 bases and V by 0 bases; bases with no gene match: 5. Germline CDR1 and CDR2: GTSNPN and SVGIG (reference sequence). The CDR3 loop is CAWSVLRTSGEQFF. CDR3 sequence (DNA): TGTGCCTGGAGTGTACTAAGGACTAGCGGTGAGCAGTTCTTC.

For the CDR3, the DNA is TGTGCCACCCCGGGTGGTGTCGGCTATGGCTACACCTTC. It is translated as CATPGGVGYGYTF. The J gene is TRBJ1-2, the V gene TRBV28, with D uncertain. The CDR3 is 13 residues long. Deletions cut 10 bases from V and 4 bases from J, with 16 bases between. Germline values: CDR1 MDHEN, CDR2 SYDVKM.

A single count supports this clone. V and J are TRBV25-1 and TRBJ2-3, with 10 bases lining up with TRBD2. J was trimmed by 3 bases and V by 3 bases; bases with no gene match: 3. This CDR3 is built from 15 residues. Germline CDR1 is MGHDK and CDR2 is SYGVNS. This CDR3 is CASSDTSGMTDTQYF. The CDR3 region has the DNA TGTGCCAGCAGTGATACTAGCGGGATGACAGATACGCAGTATTTT.

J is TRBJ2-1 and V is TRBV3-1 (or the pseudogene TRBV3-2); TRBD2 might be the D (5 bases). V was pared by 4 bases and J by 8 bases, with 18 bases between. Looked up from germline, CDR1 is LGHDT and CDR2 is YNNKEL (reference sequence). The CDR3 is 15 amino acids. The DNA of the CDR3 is TGTGCCAGCAGCCCGTCCGGGATTACCGAATATGAGCAGTTCTTC. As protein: CASSPSGITEYEQFF.

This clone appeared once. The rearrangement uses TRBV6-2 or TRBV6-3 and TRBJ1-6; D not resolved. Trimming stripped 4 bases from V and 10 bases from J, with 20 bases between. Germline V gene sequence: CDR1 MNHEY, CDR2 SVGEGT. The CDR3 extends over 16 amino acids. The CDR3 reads CASSSGGDGFYSPLHF. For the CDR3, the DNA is TGTGCCAGCAGTTCGGGTGGAGACGGCTTCTACTCACCCCTCCACTTT.

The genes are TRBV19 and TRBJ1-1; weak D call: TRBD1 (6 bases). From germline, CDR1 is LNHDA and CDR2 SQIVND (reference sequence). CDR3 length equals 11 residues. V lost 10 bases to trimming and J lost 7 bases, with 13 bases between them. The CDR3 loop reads CAISRGSEAFF. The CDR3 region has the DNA TGTGCCATCTCAAGGGGGAGTGAAGCTTTCTTT.

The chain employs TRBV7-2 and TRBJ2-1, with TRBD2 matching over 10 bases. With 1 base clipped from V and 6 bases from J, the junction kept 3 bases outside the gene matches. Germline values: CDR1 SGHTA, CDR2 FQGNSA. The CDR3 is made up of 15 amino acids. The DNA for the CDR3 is TGTGCCAGCAGCTTAGAAGCGGGAGGGGGCAATGAGCAGTTCTTC. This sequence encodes CASSLEAGGGNEQFF. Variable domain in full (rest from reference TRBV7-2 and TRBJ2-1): GAGVSQSPSNKVTEKGKDVELRCDPISGHTALYWYRQSLGQGLEFLIYFQGNSAPDKSGLPSDRFSAERTGGSVSTLTIQRTQQEDSAVYLCASSLEAGGGNEQFFGPGTRLTVL.

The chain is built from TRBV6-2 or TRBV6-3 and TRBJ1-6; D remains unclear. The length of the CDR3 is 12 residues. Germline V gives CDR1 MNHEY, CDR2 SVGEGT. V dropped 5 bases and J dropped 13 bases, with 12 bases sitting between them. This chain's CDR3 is CASSGGPSPLHF. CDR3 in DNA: TGTGCCAGCAGTGGAGGACCTTCTCCCCTCCACTTT.

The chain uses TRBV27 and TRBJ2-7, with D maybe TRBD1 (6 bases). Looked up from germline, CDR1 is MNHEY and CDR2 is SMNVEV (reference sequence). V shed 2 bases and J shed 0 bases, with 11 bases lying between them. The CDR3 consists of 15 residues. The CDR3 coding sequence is TGTGCCAGCAGTTTAACGACAGGCGACTCCTACGAGCAGTACTTC. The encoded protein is CASSLTTGDSYEQYF.

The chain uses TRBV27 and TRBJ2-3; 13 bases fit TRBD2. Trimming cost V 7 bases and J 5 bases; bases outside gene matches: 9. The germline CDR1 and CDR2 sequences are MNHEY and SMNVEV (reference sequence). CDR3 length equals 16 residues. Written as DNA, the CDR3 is TGTGCCAGCACCAAACTAGCGGGAGGGCCTGTAGATACGCAGTATTTT. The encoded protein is CASTKLAGGPVDTQYF.

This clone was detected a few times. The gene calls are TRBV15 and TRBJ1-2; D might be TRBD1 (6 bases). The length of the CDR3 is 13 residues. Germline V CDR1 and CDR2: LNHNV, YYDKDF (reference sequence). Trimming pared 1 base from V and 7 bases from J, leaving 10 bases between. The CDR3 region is CATSRVGQIGYTF. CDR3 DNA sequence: TGTGCCACCAGCAGAGTGGGACAAATTGGCTACACCTTC.

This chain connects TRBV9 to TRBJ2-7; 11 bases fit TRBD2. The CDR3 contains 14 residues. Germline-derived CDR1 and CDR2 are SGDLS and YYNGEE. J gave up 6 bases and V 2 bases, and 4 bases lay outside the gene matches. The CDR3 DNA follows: TGTGCCAGCAGCGTGGGACTAGCGGATTTCGAGCAGTACTTC. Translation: CASSVGLADFEQYF.

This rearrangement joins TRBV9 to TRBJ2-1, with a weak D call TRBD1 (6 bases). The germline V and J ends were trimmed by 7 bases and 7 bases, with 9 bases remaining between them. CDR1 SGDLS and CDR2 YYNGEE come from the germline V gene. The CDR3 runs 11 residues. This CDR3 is CASGQLNEQFF. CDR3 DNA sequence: TGTGCCAGCGGACAGCTAAATGAGCAGTTCTTC. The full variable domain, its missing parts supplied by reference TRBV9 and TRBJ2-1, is DSGVTQTPKHLITATGQRVTLRCSPRSGDLSVYWYQQSLDQGLQFLIQYYNGEERAKGNILERFSAQQFPDLHSELNLSSLELGDSALYFCASGQLNEQFFGPGTRLTVL.

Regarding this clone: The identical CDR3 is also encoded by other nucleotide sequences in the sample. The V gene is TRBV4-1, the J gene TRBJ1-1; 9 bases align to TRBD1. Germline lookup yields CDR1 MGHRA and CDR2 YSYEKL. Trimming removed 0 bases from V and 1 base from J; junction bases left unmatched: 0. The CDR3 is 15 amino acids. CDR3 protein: CASSQEGQGNTEAFF. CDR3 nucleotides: TGCGCCAGCAGCCAAGAGGGACAGGGGAACACTGAAGCTTTCTTT.

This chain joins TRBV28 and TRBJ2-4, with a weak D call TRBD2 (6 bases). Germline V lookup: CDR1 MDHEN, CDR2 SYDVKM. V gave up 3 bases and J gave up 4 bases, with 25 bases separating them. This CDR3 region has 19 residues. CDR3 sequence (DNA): TGTGCCAGCAGTTTTTGGGGCGGGGTAAAGGTGGGAGATAAAAACATTCAGTACTTC. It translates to CASSFWGGVKVGDKNIQYF.